A selection of T cell receptor beta chains follows, all from one sample in a study of blood T cells in healthy people across ages. One entry per CDR3 protein, called by TCRdb with MiXCR from the 5' RACE reads. Seen here are approximately 2,000,000 distinct CDR3 sequences, approximately 39% observed once, and the top ten hold about 23%. Sequenced sample: blood. These receptors originate from a human donor in good health. CDR3s include the opening cysteine and the closing phenylalanine or tryptophan. The order of the fields is V gene, CDR3 protein.

>TRBV3-1
CASSHRRSTQYF
>TRBV7-2
CASSPRTARTDTQYF
>TRBV20-1
CSASHQYNEYGYTF
>TRBV28
CASSRALQGVYEQYF
>TRBV24-1
CATSDGTGDVETQYF
>TRBV20-1
CSAKTSRPRTDTRYF
>TRBV20-1
CSARDPNRGDFQETQYF
>TRBV9
CASSVTVERSDTQYF
>TRBV29-1
CSVRGGYPKYEQYF
>TRBV7-2
CASAIAGSGTSGDYEQYF
>TRBV28
CASTIPQGLGYTF
>TRBV12-5
CASGFPGRAGSYEQYF
>TRBV6-1
CASNETGGEQFF
>TRBV12-3/TRBV12-4
CASSSSANQPQHF
>TRBV9
CASSVRQSTYAGELFF
>TRBV20-1
CSARDLTSTVFSNEQFF
>TRBV7-8
CASSLSTAEEQETQYF
>TRBV12-3/TRBV12-4
CASSLATLYGYTF
>TRBV6-4
CASGETGNTEAFF